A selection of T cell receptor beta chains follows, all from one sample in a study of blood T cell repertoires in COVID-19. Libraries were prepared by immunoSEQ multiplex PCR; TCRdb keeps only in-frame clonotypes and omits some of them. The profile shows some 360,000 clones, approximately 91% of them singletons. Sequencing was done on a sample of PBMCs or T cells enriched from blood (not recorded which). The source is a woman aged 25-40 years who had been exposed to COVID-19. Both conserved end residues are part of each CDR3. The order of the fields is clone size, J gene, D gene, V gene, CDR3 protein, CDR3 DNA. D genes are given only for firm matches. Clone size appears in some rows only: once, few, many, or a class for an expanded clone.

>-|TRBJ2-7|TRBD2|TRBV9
CASSVVLADSYEQYF
TGTGCCAGCAGCGTAGTTCTAGCGGATTCCTACGAGCAGTACTTC
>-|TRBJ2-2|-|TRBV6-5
CASSYSSSGELFF
TGTGCCAGCAGTTACTCCAGTTCCGGGGAGCTGTTTTTT
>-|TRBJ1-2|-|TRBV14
CASSQFPSSLYTF
TGTGCCAGCAGCCAATTCCCTAGCAGTCTCTACACCTTC
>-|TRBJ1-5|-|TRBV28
CASSSSKQGARQPQHF
-
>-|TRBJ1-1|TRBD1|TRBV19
CASSPRQGIYLNTEAFF
TGTGCCAGTAGTCCCCGACAGGGGATTTATTTGAACACTGAAGCTTTCTTT
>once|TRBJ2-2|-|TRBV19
CASSIAPIGTGELFF
TGTGCCAGTAGTATAGCTCCGATCGGCACCGGGGAGCTGTTTTTT
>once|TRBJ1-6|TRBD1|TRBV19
CARDRGFDNSPLHF
TGTGCCAGGGACAGGGGATTCGATAATTCACCCCTCCACTTT
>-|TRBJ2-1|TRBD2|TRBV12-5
CASGLTSGGVYEQFF
TGTGCTAGTGGTTTAACGAGCGGGGGAGTCTATGAGCAGTTCTTC
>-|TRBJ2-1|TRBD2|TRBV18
CASSPLALAGGQGNEQFF
TGTGCCAGCTCACCACTTGCACTAGCGGGAGGGCAGGGCAATGAGCAGTTCTTC
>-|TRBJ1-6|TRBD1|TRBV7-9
CASSSTSDRGSLHF
TGTGCCAGCAGCTCGACCTCGGACAGGGGCTCGCTCCACTTT
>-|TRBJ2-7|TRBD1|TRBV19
CASSIDRDSYEQYF
TGTGCCAGTAGTATCGACAGGGACTCCTACGAGCAGTACTTC
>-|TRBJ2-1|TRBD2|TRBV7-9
CASSSSLTGLSDNEQFF
TGTGCCAGCAGCTCCTCCCTGACGGGACTAAGCGACAATGAGCAGTTCTTC
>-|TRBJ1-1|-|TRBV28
CASSSSLAGRGTEAFF
TGTGCCAGCAGCTCTAGCTTGGCGGGCCGGGGCACTGAAGCTTTCTTT
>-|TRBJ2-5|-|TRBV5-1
CASSLIGKETQYF
TGCGCCAGCAGCTTGATCGGGAAAGAGACCCAGTACTTC
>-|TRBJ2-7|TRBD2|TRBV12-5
CASGGGTSGAGQYF
TGTGCTAGTGGTGGGGGGACTAGCGGGGCCGGGCAGTACTTC
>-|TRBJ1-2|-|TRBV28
CASSLDLRGAYGYTF
TGTGCCAGCAGTTTAGATCTGCGGGGGGCCTATGGCTACACCTTC
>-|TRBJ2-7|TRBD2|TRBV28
CASSSLAGAYEQYF
TGTGCCAGCAGTTCCTTAGCGGGAGCCTACGAGCAGTACTTC
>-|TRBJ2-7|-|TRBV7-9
CASSLARVYEQYF
TGTGCCAGCAGCTTAGCGCGGGTCTACGAGCAGTACTTC
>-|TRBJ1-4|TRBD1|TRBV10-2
CASSTGQGRPTNEKLFF
TGCGCCAGCAGTACGGGACAGGGTCGCCCAACTAATGAAAAACTGTTTTTT
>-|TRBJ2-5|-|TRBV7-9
CASSRQEYQETQYF
TGTGCCAGCAGTCGACAGGAGTACCAAGAGACCCAGTACTTC
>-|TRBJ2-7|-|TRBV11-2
CASSFLVEQYF
TGTGCCAGCAGCTTTCTAGTCGAGCAGTACTTC
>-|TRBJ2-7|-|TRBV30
CAWSAGAGYEQYF
TGTGCCTGGAGTGCCGGGGCGGGATACGAGCAGTACTTC
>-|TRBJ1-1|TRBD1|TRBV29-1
CSVEEATGGLNTEAFF
TGCAGCGTTGAAGAAGCGACAGGGGGCTTGAACACTGAAGCTTTCTTT
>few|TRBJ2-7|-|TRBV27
CASSLSVGNYEQYF
TGTGCCAGCAGTTTATCGGTCGGGAACTACGAGCAGTACTTC